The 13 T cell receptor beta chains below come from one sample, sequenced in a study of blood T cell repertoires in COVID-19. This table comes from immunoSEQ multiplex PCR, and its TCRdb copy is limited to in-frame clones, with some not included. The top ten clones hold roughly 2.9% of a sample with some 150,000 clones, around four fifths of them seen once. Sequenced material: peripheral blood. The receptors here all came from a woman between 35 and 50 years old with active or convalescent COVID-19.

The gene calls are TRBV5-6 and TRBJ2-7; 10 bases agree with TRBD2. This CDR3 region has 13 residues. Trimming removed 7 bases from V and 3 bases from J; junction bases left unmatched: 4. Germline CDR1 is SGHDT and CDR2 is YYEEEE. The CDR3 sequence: CASGLAGDYEQYF. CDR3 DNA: TGTGCCAGCGGGCTAGCGGGAGACTACGAGCAGTACTTC. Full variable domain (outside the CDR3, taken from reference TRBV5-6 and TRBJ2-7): DAGVTQSPTHLIKTRGQQVTLRCSPKSGHDTVSWYQQALGQGPQFIFQYYEEEERQRGNFPDRFSGHQFPNYSSELNVNALLLGDSALYLCASGLAGDYEQYFGPGTRLTVT.

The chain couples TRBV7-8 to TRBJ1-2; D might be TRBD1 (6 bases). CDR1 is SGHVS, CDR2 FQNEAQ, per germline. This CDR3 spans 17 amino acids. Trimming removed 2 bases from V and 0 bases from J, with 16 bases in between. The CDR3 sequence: CASSLLVGTKANYGYTF. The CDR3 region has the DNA TGTGCCAGCAGCTTATTGGTTGGGACAAAAGCTAACTATGGCTACACCTTC.

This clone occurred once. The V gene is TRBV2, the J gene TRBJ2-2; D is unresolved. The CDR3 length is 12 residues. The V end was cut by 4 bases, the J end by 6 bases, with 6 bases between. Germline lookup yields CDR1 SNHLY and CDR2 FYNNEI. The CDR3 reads CASSALAGELFF. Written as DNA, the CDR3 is TGTGCCAGCAGTGCCTTAGCCGGGGAGCTGTTTTTT.

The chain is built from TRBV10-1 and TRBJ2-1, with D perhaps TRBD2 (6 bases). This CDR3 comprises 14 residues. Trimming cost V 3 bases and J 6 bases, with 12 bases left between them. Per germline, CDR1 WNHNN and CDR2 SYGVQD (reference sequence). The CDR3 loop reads CASSDSTSANEQFF. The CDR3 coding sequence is TGCGCCAGCAGTGATTCGACTAGTGCCAATGAGCAGTTCTTC.

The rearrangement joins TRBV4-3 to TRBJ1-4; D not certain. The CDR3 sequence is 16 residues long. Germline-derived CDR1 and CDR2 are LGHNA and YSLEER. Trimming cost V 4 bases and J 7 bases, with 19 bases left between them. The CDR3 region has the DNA TGCGCCAGCAGCCCCGGTCACAGCGGGGTGGGTGAAAAACTGTTTTTT. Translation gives CASSPGHSGVGEKLFF.

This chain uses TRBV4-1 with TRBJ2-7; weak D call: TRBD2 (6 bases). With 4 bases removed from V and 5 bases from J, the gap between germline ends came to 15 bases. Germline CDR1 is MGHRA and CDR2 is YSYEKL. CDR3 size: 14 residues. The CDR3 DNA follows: TGCGCCAGCAGCCCACCCGGCGGGATCCACGAGCAGTACTTC. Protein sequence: CASSPPGGIHEQYF.

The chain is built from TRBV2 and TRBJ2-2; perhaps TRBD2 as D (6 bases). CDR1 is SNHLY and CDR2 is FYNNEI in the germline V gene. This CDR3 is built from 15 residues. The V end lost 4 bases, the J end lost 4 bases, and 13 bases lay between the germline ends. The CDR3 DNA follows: TGTGCCAGCAGTGTTTCCCTCGGGAGCACCGGGGAGCTGTTTTTT. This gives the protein CASSVSLGSTGELFF.

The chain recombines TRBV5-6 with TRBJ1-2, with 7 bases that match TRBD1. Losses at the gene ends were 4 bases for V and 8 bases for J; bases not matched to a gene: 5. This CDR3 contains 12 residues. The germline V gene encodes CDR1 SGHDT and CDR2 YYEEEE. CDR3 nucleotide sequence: TGTGCCAGCAGCCTGACAGGGTGGGGCTACACCTTC. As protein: CASSLTGWGYTF.

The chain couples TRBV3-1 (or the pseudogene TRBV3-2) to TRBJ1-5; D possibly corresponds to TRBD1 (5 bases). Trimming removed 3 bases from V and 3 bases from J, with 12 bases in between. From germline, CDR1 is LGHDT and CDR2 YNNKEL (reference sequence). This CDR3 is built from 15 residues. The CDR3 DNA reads TGTGCCAGCAGCCAGGGGGACTATTTCAATCAGCCCCAGCATTTT. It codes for CASSQGDYFNQPQHF.

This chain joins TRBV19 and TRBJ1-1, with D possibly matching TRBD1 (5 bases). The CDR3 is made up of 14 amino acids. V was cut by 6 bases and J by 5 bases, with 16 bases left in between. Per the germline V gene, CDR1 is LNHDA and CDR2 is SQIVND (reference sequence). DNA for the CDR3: TGTGCCAGTAGGGGGCTAAGGGGAGGAACTGAAGCTTTCTTT. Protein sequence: CASRGLRGGTEAFF.

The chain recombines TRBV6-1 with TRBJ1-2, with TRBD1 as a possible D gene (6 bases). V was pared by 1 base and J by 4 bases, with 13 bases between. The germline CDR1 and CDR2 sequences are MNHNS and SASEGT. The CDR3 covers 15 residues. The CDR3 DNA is TGTGCCAGCAGTGAAGGATGGGGGGGCACCTATGGCTACACCTTC. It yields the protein CASSEGWGGTYGYTF.

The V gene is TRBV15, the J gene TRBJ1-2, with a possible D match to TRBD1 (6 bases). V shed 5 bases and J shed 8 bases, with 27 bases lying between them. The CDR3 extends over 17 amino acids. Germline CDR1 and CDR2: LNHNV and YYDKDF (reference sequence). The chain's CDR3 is CATSPQEGVTLGKGYTF. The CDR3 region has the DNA TGTGCCACCAGCCCTCAAGAGGGGGTAACCCTAGGGAAGGGCTACACCTTC.

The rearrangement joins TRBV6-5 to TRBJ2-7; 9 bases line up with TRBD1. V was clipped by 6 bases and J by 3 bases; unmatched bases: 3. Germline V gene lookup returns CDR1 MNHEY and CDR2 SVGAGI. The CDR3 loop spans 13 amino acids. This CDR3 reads CASSGQGYYEQYF. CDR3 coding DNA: TGTGCCAGCAGCGGACAGGGGTACTACGAGCAGTACTTC.